Given below is one T cell receptor beta chain in context. This clonotype was observed a handful of times. Its antigen target is currently unknown. A much larger clone lies one base from this, so it may be a read error. The data are from a study of CD8+CD57+ T cells in acquired aplastic anemia (dated by TCRdb to 2016 to 2018). Regarding the research as a whole: DNA extracted from sorted CD4+ and CD8+ cells had a mean of around 3 ug, with a range of roughly 0.2 to 27.4 ug. A CD8+CD57+ expansion meant a frequency higher than the mean frequency seen in healthy subjects.

Flow cytometry had shown CD8+CD57+ cell expansion in the patients selected for sequencing. Every patient had a diagnosis of severe acquired aplastic anemia based on International Study of Aplastic Anemia and Agranulocytosis and Camitta criteria. No patient had received any therapy when blood was sampled. In this study, sorted CD4+ and CD8+ T cells from the blood of healthy subjects and of severe aplastic anemia patients had their TCR repertoires deep-sequenced. In the USA, patient enrollment took place under clinicaltrials.gov protocols 00001620, 01623167, 00001397, 00071045, 00081523 and 00961064. Ficoll-Paque density gradient centrifugation was used to isolate peripheral blood mononuclear cells. Before DNA was extracted, CD4+ and CD8+ T cells were sorted using either FACS or magnetic beads. The germline V gene encodes CDR1 SGHTA and CDR2 FQGTGA. The CDR3 covers 16 residues, taking in both the cysteine and the phenylalanine. Kept here is only the CDR3 DNA, which spans 48 bases and is read in frame from base 1.

The investigation overall reported the following: Roughly 29 CD8+ CDR3 sequences were shared between patients and controls but appeared highly expressed in patients and within their immunodominant clones. No significant difference in CD8+ Simpson's diversity was found between patients and healthy controls (P=0.060).

Genomic DNA served as template for TCR beta VDJ combination and CDR3 sequence profiling. An Illumina HiSeq 2000 was used for TCR repertoire sequencing. As for the authors' bioinformatics: TRBV/TRBJ rearrangement plots, CDR3 size and DJ length profiles, and Simpson's diversity index were used to assess repertoires. The most abundant DNA sequence in the deep sequencing data was taken as the immunodominant clone. CDR3 amino acid sequences were screened for sharing across subjects and were compared with published repertoires and the VDJdb database. TCRdb passed the public sequencing reads through fastp at Q25 and MiXCR, retaining productive beta sequences. CDR3 protein sequences are deduplicated, and each keeps its most common genes and DNA. The V and J calls follow TCRdb's processing rather than the paper's. This sample holds about 180,000 distinct CDR3 sequences; 40% to 50% were observed only once. The ten biggest clones cover more than 0.85% of the sample.

The sequence was collected from a human donor with aplastic anemia. Sequenced sample: sorted CD4+, CD8+, or CD8+CD57+ T cells (not recorded which) from PBMCs. The chain couples TRBV7-3 to TRBJ2-1; 7 bases in the junction line up with TRBD2. The CDR3 protein: CASSKEFGGGYNEHFF. The DNA sequence reads TGTGCCAGCAGCAAAGAGTTCGGCGGGGGTTACAATGAGCATTTCTTC.